The sample holds one count of the clone carrying this TCR beta chain. Its antigen is still unknown. The assay was immunoSEQ multiplex PCR, and TCRdb's table has in-frame clones only and misses some. The sample lists 55,000 to 70,000 clones; 85% to 95% were seen once. This sample is part of a study of T cell clonotyping in hematopoietic cell transplantation. The study, taken as a whole, reports: At the given depth, recipient repertoires were over 97% de novo clonotypes.

The sequence was collected from a man aged 45 to 65 in good health. Some clones in this sample may be carry-over from other donors' samples. The sequenced material came from peripheral blood mononuclear cells.

For the CDR3, the DNA is TGTGCCAGCAGTGAAGCTAGGACAGGGAAGAACAATGAGCAGTTCTTC. The encoded protein is CASSEARTGKNNEQFF. The chain combines TRBV6-1 with TRBJ2-1; 8 bases are a match to TRBD1. Germline-derived CDR1 and CDR2 are MNHNS and SASEGT. The CDR3 is 16 residues long. Trimming at V came to 0 bases and at J to 5 bases, leaving 6 bases not matched to a gene.